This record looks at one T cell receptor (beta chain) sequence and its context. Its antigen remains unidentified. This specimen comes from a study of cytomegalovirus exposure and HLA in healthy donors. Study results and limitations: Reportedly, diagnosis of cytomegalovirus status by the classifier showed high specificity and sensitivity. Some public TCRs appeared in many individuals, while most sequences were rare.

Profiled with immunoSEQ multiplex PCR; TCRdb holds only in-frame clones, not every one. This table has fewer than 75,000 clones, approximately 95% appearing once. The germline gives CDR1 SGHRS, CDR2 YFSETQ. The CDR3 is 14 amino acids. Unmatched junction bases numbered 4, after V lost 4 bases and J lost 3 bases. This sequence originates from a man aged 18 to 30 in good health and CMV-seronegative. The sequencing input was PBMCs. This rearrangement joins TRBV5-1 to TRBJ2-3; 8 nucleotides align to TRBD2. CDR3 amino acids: CASSRTSSTDTQYF. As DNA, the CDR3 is TGCGCCAGCAGCAGGACTAGCTCGACAGATACGCAGTATTTT.